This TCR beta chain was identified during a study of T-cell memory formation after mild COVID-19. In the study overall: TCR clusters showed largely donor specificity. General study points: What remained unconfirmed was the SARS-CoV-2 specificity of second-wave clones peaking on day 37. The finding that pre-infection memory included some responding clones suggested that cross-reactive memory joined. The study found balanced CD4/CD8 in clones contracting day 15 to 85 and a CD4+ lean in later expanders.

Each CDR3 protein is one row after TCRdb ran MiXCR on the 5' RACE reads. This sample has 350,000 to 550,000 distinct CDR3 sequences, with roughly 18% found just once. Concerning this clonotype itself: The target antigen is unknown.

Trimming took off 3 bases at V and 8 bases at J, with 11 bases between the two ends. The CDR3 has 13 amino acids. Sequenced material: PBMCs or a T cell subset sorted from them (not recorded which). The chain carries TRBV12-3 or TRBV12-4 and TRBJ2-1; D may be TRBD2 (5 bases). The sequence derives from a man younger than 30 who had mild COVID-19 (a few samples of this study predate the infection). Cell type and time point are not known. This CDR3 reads CASSFGLADEQFF. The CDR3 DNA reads TGTGCCAGCAGTTTCGGGCTAGCCGATGAGCAGTTCTTC.